The next 6 T cell receptor beta chains were all read from a single sample in a study of CD8 T cells in ankylosing spondylitis. What these receptors recognize is not known. Study-level findings and limits: Characteristic of ankylosing spondylitis blood, it appeared, was a TCR beta motif comprising about eight highly homologous variants.

TCRdb passed the 5' RACE reads through MiXCR, listing each CDR3 protein once. The table lists a few hundred thousand distinct CDR3 sequences, 20% to 25% of them singletons, with 15% to 20% in the top ten. Sequences were obtained from blood, either unsorted or a sorted T cell fraction (not recorded which). The receptor source for this set is a male donor with ankylosing spondylitis.

The chain links TRBV9 to TRBJ2-3, with 10 bases fitting TRBD2. J lost 2 bases, V lost 3 bases, and 6 bases had no gene match. The CDR3 is made up of 16 amino acids. The germline V gene encodes CDR1 SGDLS and CDR2 YYNGEE. In nucleotides, the CDR3 is TGTGCCAGCAGCGGATTAAGCGGGAGGGCCACAGATACGCAGTATTTT. It encodes CASSGLSGRATDTQYF.

This clonotype appeared many times. The genes are TRBV6-1 and TRBJ2-3; 9 bases fit TRBD1. Germline V lookup: CDR1 MNHNS, CDR2 SASEGT. V shed 5 bases and J 5 bases; nucleotides not matched to a gene: 8. The CDR3 spans 15 residues. DNA of the CDR3: TGTGCCAGCAGTCCGGACAGGGGAGAGGGAGATACGCAGTATTTT. The encoded protein is CASSPDRGEGDTQYF.

The genes are TRBV28 and TRBJ2-7, with TRBD1 identical over 7 bases. The V and J ends lost 4 bases and 2 bases, in that order; junction bases with no gene match: 11. The CDR3 sequence is 16 residues long. Per the germline V gene, CDR1 is MDHEN and CDR2 is SYDVKM. Written as DNA, the CDR3 is TGTGCCAGCAGTTCTCCTGGGGACAGACAAACCTACGAGCAGTACTTC. The encoded protein is CASSSPGDRQTYEQYF.

This chain links TRBV7-3 with TRBJ2-1, with D perhaps TRBD1 (6 bases). CDR3 length equals 13 residues. The V end was cut by 1 base, the J end by 9 bases, with 10 bases between. The germline CDR1 and CDR2 sequences are SGHTA and FQGTGA. CDR3 bases: TGTGCCAGCAGCTTAAACAGGGCTGGTGAGCAGTTCTTC. It is translated as CASSLNRAGEQFF.

CDR3 in amino acids: CASSSSVSTNEKLFF. CDR3 in DNA: TGTGCCAGCAGTTCCTCGGTTTCAACTAATGAAAAACTGTTTTTT. This chain links TRBV28 with TRBJ1-4; D not certain. CDR3 length equals 15 residues. The V gene's germline CDR1 is MDHEN and CDR2 SYDVKM. Trimming removed 4 bases from V and 0 bases from J, with 9 bases in between.

This clonotype has a handful of counts. The chain recombines TRBV7-9 with TRBJ2-5; 10 bases are a match to TRBD2. The CDR3 is 14 amino acids. Germline lookup yields CDR1 SEHNR and CDR2 FQNEAQ (reference sequence). Losses at the gene ends were 5 bases for V and 4 bases for J; bases not matched to a gene: 4. CDR3 in amino acids: CASSATSGVETQYF. CDR3 in DNA: TGTGCCAGCAGCGCTACTAGCGGGGTAGAGACCCAGTACTTC.